The clone carrying this T cell receptor (beta chain) was counted only a few times. As yet, its antigen is unknown. The record originates from a study of human T cells and chemical hapten exposure. Notes on the study in general: The number of TCRs above 1 in 1000 frequency did not change after DPC sensitization.

MiXCR was run by TCRdb on the RACE reads, yielding one entry per CDR3 protein. This table holds about 97,000 distinct CDR3 sequences, roughly 27% found once. Looked up from germline, CDR1 is SQVTM and CDR2 is ANQGSEA. Between the trimmed V and J ends, which lost 3 bases and 0 bases, there was a span of 12 bases. The CDR3 covers 15 residues. The time point was: patch test 3, about 24 weeks after DPC sensitization. Treatment given: therapeutic diphenylcyclopropenone sensitization with weekly scalp DPC. Unfractionated whole blood was the source of the extracted total RNA. The V call is TRBV29-1, the J call TRBJ2-1; D perhaps matches TRBD2 (5 bases). The source of this sequence is a middle-aged man with alopecia areata. Some clones in this sample may be carry-over from other donors' samples. The specimen comprised whole blood, sampled in connection with sensitization to the hapten diphenylcyclopropenone (DPC). CDR3 protein: CSVDRRASSYNEQFF. The CDR3 DNA reads TGCAGCGTTGATAGGCGGGCCTCCTCCTACAATGAGCAGTTCTTC.